This T cell receptor (beta chain) stems from a study of cytomegalovirus exposure and HLA in healthy donors. Generated by immunoSEQ multiplex PCR, the TCRdb table keeps only in-frame clones and is missing some. The table has roughly 250,000 clones, approximately 86% seen once; the top ten hold 1% to 1.5%. The CDR3 covers 17 residues. CDR1 is SGHKS, CDR2 YYEKEE, per germline (reference sequence). V gave up 4 bases and J gave up 0 bases; unmatched junction bases: 9. The source material was PBMCs. This clonotype originated in a woman in her twenties or thirties in good health and CMV-seropositive. V is TRBV5-5 and J is TRBJ2-7; 11 bases line up with TRBD2. The CDR3 coding sequence is TGTGCCAGCAGCATACAGAAGACTAGCGGGGTCTCCTACGAGCAGTACTTC. This gives the protein CASSIQKTSGVSYEQYF. Looking up the rest from reference TRBV5-5 and TRBJ2-7 gives the full variable domain: DAGVTQSPTHLIKTRGQQVTLRCSPISGHKSVSWYQQVLGQGPQFIFQYYEKEERGRGNFPDRFSARQFPNYSSELNVNALLLGDSALYLCASSIQKTSGVSYEQYFGPGTRLTVT.